The rows below give T cell receptor beta chains drawn from one sample of a study of OX40 agonist ivuxolimab in advanced cancers. TCRdb keeps only in-frame clones here, not all; method: immunoSEQ multiplex PCR. The data contain tens of thousands of clones, around 90% of them singletons. Sequencing was performed on CD4+ or CD8+ T cells sorted from blood, taken in a trial of the OX40 agonist ivuxolimab. The receptor set was obtained from an adult with an advanced solid tumor such as melanoma, head and neck, liver or kidney cancer. CDR3s include the opening cysteine and the closing phenylalanine or tryptophan. D genes are given only for firm matches. Size is omitted from some rows. Given values are once, few, many or a class for expanded clones.

v_call	d_call	j_call	clone_size	cdr3_nt	cdr3_aa
TRBV5-6	.	TRBJ1-6	.	TGTGCCAGCAGCTCCCGGGACGGAGGCAATTCACCCCTCCACTTT	CASSSRDGGNSPLHF
TRBV4-1	TRBD2	TRBJ2-5	.	TGCGCCAGCAGCGCAGGCGTAGCGGGGGCAAAAGGGGAGACCCAGTACTTC	CASSAGVAGAKGETQYF
TRBV6-5	.	TRBJ1-3	.	TGTGCCAGCAGTCTATTCGGGACGGCTGGAAACACCATATATTTT	CASSLFGTAGNTIYF
TRBV19	TRBD1	TRBJ1-5	once	TGTGCCAGTATTCCCGGGACAGGGGGAGGCCAGCCCCAGCATTTT	CASIPGTGGGQPQHF
TRBV19	TRBD1	TRBJ2-7	.	TGTGCCAGTAGTAAACAACGCCGGGACAGGGGTTACTTAGTAGCTTACGAGCAGTACTTC	CASSKQRRDRGYLVAYEQYF
TRBV6-5	TRBD2	TRBJ2-1	.	TGTGCCAGCAGGAAGACTAGCGGGGGCAATGAGCAGTTCTTC	CASRKTSGGNEQFF
TRBV4-3	.	TRBJ1-2	.	TGCGCCAGCAGACCTACCGTAGCGGAGGCCCGAGTCTATGGCTACACCTTC	CASRPTVAEARVYGYTF
TRBV11-1	.	TRBJ1-5	.	TGTGCCAGCAGCTTCGGAGAGAATCAGCCCCAGCATTTT	CASSFGENQPQHF
TRBV6-1	.	TRBJ2-7	once	TGTGCCAGCAGTGATCGGACAGGCGGGGCGTCCGAGCAGTACTTC	CASSDRTGGASEQYF
TRBV5-1	TRBD1	TRBJ1-5	.	TGCGCCAGCAGGATATCGACAGGGACGCAGCCCCAGCATTTT	CASRISTGTQPQHF
TRBV9	.	TRBJ2-2	.	TGTGCCAGCAGCGTAGTTGCTCCAGGGCCCGGGGAGCTGTTTTTT	CASSVVAPGPGELFF
TRBV6-6	TRBD1	TRBJ2-3	.	TGTGCCAGCGCGGACAGGGGACCAGATACGCAGTATTTT	CASADRGPDTQYF
TRBV7-3	.	TRBJ2-1	.	TGTGCCAGCAGCTTAATACGGGACAATGAGCAGTTCTTC	CASSLIRDNEQFF
TRBV6-1	.	TRBJ1-2	once	TGTGCCAGCACCGACAGGCCTGACTATGGCTACACCTTC	CASTDRPDYGYTF
TRBV6-4	TRBD1	TRBJ2-6	once	TGTGCCAGGACCCCGGGACAGGGGACCCCATCCCCTTCTGGGGCCAACGTCCTGACTTTC	CARTPGQGTPSPSGANVLTF
TRBV5-1	.	TRBJ1-1	few	TGCGCCAGCAGCTTGGACACTGAAGCTTTCTTT	CASSLDTEAFF
TRBV2	TRBD2	TRBJ2-7	.	TGTGCCAGCAGTGACGGGACTAGTGGCTACGAGCAGTACTTC	CASSDGTSGYEQYF
TRBV29-1	.	TRBJ1-2	.	TGCAGCGTTGAATATAGGGGAACGGGAGGCTACACCTTC	CSVEYRGTGGYTF
TRBV4-1	TRBD2	TRBJ2-5	.	TGCGCCAGCAGCCATCAACGAACTAGCGGGGGGGCTGGAGAGACCCAGTACTTC	CASSHQRTSGGAGETQYF
TRBV5-6	.	TRBJ1-3	once	TGTGCCAGCAGCCTTGGTAGGGCTGGAAACACCATATATTTT	CASSLGRAGNTIYF
TRBV18	.	TRBJ1-1	once	TGTGCCAGCTCACCGAGTTTGCAGGTCCTTTTGAACACTGAAGCTTTCTTT	CASSPSLQVLLNTEAFF
TRBV4-3	TRBD2	TRBJ2-3	.	TGCGCCAGCAGCCTCGGGAGGACAGATACGCAGTATTTT	CASSLGRTDTQYF
TRBV5-1	.	TRBJ2-5	.	TGCGCCAGCAGCGGCGGCAGTCCCCAAGAGACCCAGTACTTC	CASSGGSPQETQYF
TRBV6-5	.	TRBJ1-6	.	TGTGCCAGCAGATTTGATGGGATCTATAATTCACCCCTCCACTTT	CASRFDGIYNSPLHF
TRBV6-1	TRBD1	TRBJ1-6	.	TGTGCCAGCAGTACACGACAGGGTTGGGGATCACCCCTCCACTTT	CASSTRQGWGSPLHF
TRBV6-5	.	TRBJ1-2	.	TGTGCCAGCCGCCGGGAGGGGCAGGCCGACTATGGCTACACCTTC	CASRREGQADYGYTF
TRBV13	TRBD2	TRBJ2-3	.	TGTGCCAGCAGCTTCGGCGGGGGGGCCTCATTTAACACAGATACGCAGTATTTT	CASSFGGGASFNTDTQYF
TRBV15	.	TRBJ2-2	.	TGTGCCACCAGCAGAGGGGGGGCGGGGAACACCGGGGAGCTGTTTTTT	CATSRGGAGNTGELFF
TRBV7-8	.	TRBJ1-2	.	TGTGCCAGCAGCTTAGCGGAGACGATTTATGGCTACACCTTC	CASSLAETIYGYTF
TRBV27	TRBD1	TRBJ2-5	.	TGTGCCAGCAGGGGACAGGGCTTTGGGGAGACCCAGTACTTC	CASRGQGFGETQYF
TRBV5-4	.	TRBJ2-7	.	TGTGCCAGCAGCTTGGAGGGACCTGCTTCCTACGAGCAGTACTTC	CASSLEGPASYEQYF
TRBV6-5	.	TRBJ1-1	.	TGTGCCAGCAGTTACTCGGTAGGGGGGTCCACTGAAGCTTTCTTT	CASSYSVGGSTEAFF
TRBV19	TRBD1	TRBJ1-5	.	TGTGCCAGTAGTGCAAAGGACAGGGGTCACAATCAGCCCCAGCATTTT	CASSAKDRGHNQPQHF
TRBV6-6	TRBD1	TRBJ1-1	.	TGTGCCAGCGGTACCGGACAGGCGGTTGAAGCTTTCTTT	CASGTGQAVEAFF
TRBV6-6	.	TRBJ2-3	.	TGTGCCAGCAGTTCCCCAGGAACAGATACGCAGTATTTT	CASSSPGTDTQYF
TRBV7-9	.	TRBJ2-7	.	TGTGCCAGCAGCGTCGGCGGGGGCCTTAGCTCCTACGAGCAGTACTTC	CASSVGGGLSSYEQYF
TRBV9	TRBD2	TRBJ2-3	.	TGTGCCAGCACGCCCTTTTGGACTAGCGGGGGCCCTAGCACAGATACGCAGTATTTT	CASTPFWTSGGPSTDTQYF
TRBV19	TRBD1	TRBJ1-1	.	TGTGCCAGTAGTATTAGCAGGGGGACTGAAGCTTTCTTT	CASSISRGTEAFF
TRBV9	TRBD1	TRBJ2-5	.	TGTGCCAGCAGCGCTCGGACAGGGTCTCGGGAGACCCAGTACTTC	CASSARTGSRETQYF
TRBV27	.	TRBJ1-1	few	TGTGCCAGCAGCGACCTAAGTATCGGGAACACTGAAGCTTTCTTT	CASSDLSIGNTEAFF
TRBV5-1	.	TRBJ2-2	.	TGCGCCAGCAGCGGGCGGGGCCCCACCTCCGGGGAGCTGTTTTTT	CASSGRGPTSGELFF
TRBV7-2	.	TRBJ2-7	.	TGTGCCAGCAGCCAATCCCCGGGGAACGAGCAGTACTTC	CASSQSPGNEQYF
TRBV7-2	TRBD2	TRBJ2-3	.	TGTGCCAGCAGCTTAGTCTTCACGGCGTCGGGGGGGGCAGATACGCAGTATTTT	CASSLVFTASGGADTQYF
TRBV7-6	.	TRBJ2-3	.	TGTGCCAGCAGCCGGGGGACAGATACGCAGTATTTT	CASSRGTDTQYF
TRBV29-1	.	TRBJ2-2	.	TGCAGCGTTGGCCTGGGACACGCCACAGGGGAGCTGTTTTTT	CSVGLGHATGELFF
TRBV5-1	.	TRBJ1-6	.	TGCGCCAGCAGCGCCGACTTCCAGAGCTCCTATAATTCACCCCTCCACTTT	CASSADFQSSYNSPLHF
TRBV18	.	TRBJ2-5	.	TGTGCCAGCTCACCAGGACAGAATAAAGAGACCCAGTACTTC	CASSPGQNKETQYF
TRBV18	TRBD2	TRBJ2-5	few	TGTGCCAGCTCACTTGCCGGGGGGGAAGAGACCCAGTACTTC	CASSLAGGEETQYF
TRBV2	.	TRBJ1-2	.	TGTGCCAGCAGTACGGGAGACAACTATGGCTACACCTTC	CASSTGDNYGYTF
TRBV6-5	.	TRBJ1-1	.	TGTGCCAGCAGTCCCACAACCCGACAGAACACTGAAGCTTTCTTT	CASSPTTRQNTEAFF
TRBV5-1	.	TRBJ1-4	.	TGCGCCAGCAGCTTGGCAGGGGTTCGGAAACTGTTTTTT	CASSLAGVRKLFF
TRBV7-9	.	TRBJ1-5	.	TGTGCCAGCAGCTTAGAGGGTCAGAGGAGCAATCAGCCCCAGCATTTT	CASSLEGQRSNQPQHF
TRBV6-5	.	TRBJ2-7	once	TGTGCCAGCAAATTCGGAGAGAGCTCCTACGAGCAGTACTTC	CASKFGESSYEQYF